This T cell receptor (beta chain) was observed in a study of early T cells in non-severe SARS-CoV-2 infection. Study-level information: Unpaired chains resulted from sequencing bulk RNA of unsorted whole blood.

TCRdb used MiXCR to reprocess the 5' RACE reads, holding one entry per CDR3 protein. The sample consists of around 70,000 distinct CDR3 sequences, roughly an eighth of them appearing once. Of note for this clonotype: What it binds is not known.

The V gene's germline CDR1 is LGHNA and CDR2 YNFKEQ. Trimming stripped 4 bases from V and 0 bases from J, with 9 bases between. The CDR3 length is 15 residues. Notes on the study in general: Sequences matched to VDJdb favored anti-spike CD8 responses, while private and CD4 specificities were missed.

The chain has TRBV4-2 and TRBJ1-4; D is ambiguous. Sequences were obtained from whole blood. The receptor was derived from an adult who was a healthcare worker with PCR-confirmed SARS-CoV-2 infection or an uninfected control (not recorded which). CDR3 DNA: TGTGCCAGCAGCCTACAGACTGCAACTAATGAAAAACTGTTTTTT. This gives the protein CASSLQTATNEKLFF.